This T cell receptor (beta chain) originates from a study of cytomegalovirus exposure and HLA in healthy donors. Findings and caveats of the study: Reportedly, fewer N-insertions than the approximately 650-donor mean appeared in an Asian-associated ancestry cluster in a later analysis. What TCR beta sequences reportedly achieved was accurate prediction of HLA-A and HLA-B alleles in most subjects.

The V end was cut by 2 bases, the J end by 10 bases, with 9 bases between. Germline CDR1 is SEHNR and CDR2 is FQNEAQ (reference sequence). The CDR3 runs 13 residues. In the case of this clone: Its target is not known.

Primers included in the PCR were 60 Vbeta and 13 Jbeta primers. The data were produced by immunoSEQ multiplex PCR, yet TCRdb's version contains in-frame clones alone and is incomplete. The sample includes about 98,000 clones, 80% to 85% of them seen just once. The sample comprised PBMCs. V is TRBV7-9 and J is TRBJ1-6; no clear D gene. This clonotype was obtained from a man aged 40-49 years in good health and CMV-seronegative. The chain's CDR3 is CASSLNDRSPLHF. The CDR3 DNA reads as TGTGCCAGCAGCTTAAATGATAGATCACCCCTCCACTTT.